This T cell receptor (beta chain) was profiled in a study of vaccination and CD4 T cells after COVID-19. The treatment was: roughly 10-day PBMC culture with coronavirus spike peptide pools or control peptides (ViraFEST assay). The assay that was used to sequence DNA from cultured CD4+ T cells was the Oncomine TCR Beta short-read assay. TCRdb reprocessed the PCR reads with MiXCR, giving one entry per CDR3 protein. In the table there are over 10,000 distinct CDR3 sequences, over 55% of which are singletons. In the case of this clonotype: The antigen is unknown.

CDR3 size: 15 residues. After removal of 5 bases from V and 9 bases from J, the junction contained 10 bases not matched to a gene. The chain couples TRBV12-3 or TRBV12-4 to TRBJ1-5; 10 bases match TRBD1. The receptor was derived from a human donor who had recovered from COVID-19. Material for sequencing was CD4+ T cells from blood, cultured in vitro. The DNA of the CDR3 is TGTGCCAGCAGTCCCCGGGACAGGGGTCGCCGGCCCCAGCATTTT. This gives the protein CASSPRDRGRRPQHF.